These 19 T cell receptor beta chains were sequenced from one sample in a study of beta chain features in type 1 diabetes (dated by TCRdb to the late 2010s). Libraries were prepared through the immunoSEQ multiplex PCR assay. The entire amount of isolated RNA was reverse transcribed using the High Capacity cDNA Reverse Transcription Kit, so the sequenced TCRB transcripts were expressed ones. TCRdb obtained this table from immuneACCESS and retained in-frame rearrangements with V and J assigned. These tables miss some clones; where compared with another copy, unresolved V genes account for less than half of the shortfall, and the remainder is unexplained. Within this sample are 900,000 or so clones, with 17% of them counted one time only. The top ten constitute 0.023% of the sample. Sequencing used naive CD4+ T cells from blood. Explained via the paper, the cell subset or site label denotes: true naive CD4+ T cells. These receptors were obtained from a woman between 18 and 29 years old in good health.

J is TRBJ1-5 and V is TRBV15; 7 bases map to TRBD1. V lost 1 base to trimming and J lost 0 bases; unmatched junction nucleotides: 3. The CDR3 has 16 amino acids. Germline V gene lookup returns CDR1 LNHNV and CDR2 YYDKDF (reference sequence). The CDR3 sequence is CATSRGTGYSNQPQHF. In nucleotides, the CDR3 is TGTGCCACCAGCAGAGGGACAGGTTATAGCAATCAGCCCCAGCATTTT.

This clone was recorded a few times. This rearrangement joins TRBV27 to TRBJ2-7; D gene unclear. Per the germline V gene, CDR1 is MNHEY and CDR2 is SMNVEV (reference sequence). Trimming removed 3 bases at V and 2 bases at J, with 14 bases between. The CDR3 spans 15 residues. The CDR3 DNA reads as TGTGCCAGCAGTTTTGCCCCCACCCTCACCTACGAGCAGTACTTC. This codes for CASSFAPTLTYEQYF.

The CDR3 loop reads CASMMGRGRETQYF. Written as DNA, the CDR3 is TGTGCCAGCATGATGGGCAGGGGGCGAGAGACCCAGTACTTC. This chain connects TRBV6-1 to TRBJ2-5; 8 bases map to TRBD1. V gave up 7 bases and J gave up 4 bases; unmatched junction bases: 8. Per the germline V gene, CDR1 is MNHNS and CDR2 is SASEGT. The CDR3 is 14 residues long.

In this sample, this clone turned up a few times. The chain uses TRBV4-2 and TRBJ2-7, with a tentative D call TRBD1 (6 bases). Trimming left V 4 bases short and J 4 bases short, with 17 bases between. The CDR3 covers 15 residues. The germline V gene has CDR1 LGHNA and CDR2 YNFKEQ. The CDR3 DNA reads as TGTGCCAGCAGCCGAGTGACAGGAACTTATTACGAGCAGTACTTC. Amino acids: CASSRVTGTYYEQYF.

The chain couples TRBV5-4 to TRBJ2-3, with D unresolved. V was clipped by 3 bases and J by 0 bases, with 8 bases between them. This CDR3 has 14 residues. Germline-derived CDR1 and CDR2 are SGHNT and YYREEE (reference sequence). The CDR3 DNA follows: TGTGCCAGCAGCTGGGATCAAAGCACAGATACGCAGTATTTT. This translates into CASSWDQSTDTQYF.

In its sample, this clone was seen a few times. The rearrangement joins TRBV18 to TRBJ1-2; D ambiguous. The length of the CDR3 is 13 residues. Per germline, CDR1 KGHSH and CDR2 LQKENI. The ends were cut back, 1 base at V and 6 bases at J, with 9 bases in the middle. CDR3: CASSPQGRDGYTF. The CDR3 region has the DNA TGTGCCAGCTCACCACAGGGTCGTGATGGCTACACCTTC.

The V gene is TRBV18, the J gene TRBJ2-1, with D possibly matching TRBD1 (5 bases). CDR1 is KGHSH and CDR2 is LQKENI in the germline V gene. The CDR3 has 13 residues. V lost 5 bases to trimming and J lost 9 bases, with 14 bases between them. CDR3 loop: CASSSSQGSEQFF. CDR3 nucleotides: TGTGCCAGCTCATCGTCCCAGGGATCTGAGCAGTTCTTC. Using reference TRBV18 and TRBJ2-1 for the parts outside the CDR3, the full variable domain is NAGVMQNPRHLVRRRGQEARLRCSPMKGHSHVYWYRQLPEEGLKFMVYLQKENIIDESGMPKERFSAEFPKEGPSILRIQQVVRGDSAAYFCASSSSQGSEQFFGPGTRLTVL.

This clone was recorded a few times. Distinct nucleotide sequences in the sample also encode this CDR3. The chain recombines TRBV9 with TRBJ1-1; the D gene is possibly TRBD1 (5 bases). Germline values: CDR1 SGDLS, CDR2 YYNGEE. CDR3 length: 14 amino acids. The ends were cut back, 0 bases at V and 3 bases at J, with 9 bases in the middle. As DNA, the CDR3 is TGTGCCAGCAGCGTAGAAGGGGATTACACTGAAGCTTTCTTT. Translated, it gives CASSVEGDYTEAFF.

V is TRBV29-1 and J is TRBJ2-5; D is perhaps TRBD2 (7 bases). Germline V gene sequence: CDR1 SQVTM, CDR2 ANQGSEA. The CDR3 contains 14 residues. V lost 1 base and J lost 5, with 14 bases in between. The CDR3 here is CSVEGPSGGETQYF. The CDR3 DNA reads TGCAGCGTTGAAGGCCCCTCGGGGGGCGAGACCCAGTACTTC.

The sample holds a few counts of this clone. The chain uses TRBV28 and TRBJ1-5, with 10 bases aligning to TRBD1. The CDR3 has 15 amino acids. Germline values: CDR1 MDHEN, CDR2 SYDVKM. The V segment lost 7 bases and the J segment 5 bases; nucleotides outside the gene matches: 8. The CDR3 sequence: CASTARGQGYQPQHF. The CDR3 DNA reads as TGTGCCAGCACCGCCCGGGGACAGGGGTATCAGCCCCAGCATTTT.

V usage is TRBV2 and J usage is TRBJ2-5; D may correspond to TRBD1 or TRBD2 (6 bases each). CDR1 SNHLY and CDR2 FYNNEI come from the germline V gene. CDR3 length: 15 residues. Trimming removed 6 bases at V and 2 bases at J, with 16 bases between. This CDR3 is CASSRAAGTQETQYF. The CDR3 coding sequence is TGTGCCAGCAGCCGGGCGGCGGGGACACAAGAGACCCAGTACTTC.

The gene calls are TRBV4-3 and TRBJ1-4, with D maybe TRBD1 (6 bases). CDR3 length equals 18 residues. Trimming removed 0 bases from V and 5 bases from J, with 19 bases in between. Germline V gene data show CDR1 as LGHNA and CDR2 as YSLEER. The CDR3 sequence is CASSQDGGVGGLNEKLFF. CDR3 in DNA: TGCGCCAGCAGCCAAGACGGAGGGGTAGGGGGACTCAATGAAAAACTGTTTTTT.

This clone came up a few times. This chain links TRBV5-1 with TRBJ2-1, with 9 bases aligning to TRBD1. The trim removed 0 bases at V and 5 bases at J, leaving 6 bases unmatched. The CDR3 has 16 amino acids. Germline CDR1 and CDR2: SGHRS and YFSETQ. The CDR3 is CASSLAAGQGDNEQFF. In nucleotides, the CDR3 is TGCGCCAGCAGCTTGGCCGCGGGACAGGGTGACAATGAGCAGTTCTTC.

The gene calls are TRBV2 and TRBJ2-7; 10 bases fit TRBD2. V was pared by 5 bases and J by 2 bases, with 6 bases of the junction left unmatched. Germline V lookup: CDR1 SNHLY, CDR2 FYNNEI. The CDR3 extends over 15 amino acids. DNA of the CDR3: TGTGCCAGCAGTCGATCTAGCGGGAGTCCCTACGAGCAGTACTTC. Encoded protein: CASSRSSGSPYEQYF.

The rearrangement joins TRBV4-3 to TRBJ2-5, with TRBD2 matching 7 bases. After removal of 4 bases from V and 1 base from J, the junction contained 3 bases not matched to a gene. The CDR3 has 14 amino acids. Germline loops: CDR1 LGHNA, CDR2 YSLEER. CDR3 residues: CASSPRTSQETQYF. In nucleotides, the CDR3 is TGCGCCAGCAGCCCTCGGACTAGCCAAGAGACCCAGTACTTC.

The chain's CDR3 is CSVDGLAGVETQYF. The CDR3 coding sequence is TGCAGCGTCGACGGACTAGCGGGAGTGGAGACCCAGTACTTC. The rearrangement uses TRBV29-1 and TRBJ2-5, with 13 bases that match TRBD2. Germline V gene sequence: CDR1 SQVTM, CDR2 ANQGSEA. Unmatched junction bases numbered 6, after V lost 6 bases and J lost 5 bases. This CDR3 contains 14 residues.

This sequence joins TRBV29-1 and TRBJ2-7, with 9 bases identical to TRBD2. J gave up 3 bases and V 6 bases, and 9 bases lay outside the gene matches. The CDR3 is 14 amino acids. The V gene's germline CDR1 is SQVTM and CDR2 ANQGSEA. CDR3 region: CSVHGSTSGYEQYF. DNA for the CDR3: TGCAGCGTCCACGGATCGACTAGCGGCTACGAGCAGTACTTC.

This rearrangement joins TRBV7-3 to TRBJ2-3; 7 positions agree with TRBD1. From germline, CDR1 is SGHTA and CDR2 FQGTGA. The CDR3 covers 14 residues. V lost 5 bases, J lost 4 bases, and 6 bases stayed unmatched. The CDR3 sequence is CASSPGQASDTQYF. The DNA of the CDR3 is TGTGCCAGCAGCCCCGGACAGGCCTCAGATACGCAGTATTTT.

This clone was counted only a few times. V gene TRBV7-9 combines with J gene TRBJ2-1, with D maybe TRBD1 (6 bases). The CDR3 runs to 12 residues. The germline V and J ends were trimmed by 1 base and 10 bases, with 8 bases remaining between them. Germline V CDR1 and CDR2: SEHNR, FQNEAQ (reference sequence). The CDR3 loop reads CASSLEGVEQFF. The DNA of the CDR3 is TGTGCCAGCAGCTTAGAGGGGGTCGAGCAGTTCTTC.